This entry lists 19 T cell receptor beta chains sequenced from one sample in a study of blood T cell repertoires in COVID-19 (dated by TCRdb to between 2020 and 2021). The library was produced with the immunoSEQ multiplex PCR assay. Not all clones reach the TCRdb copy of this immuneACCESS table, which keeps in-frame sequences only. Checked studies attribute under half of the gap to unresolved V genes and leave the rest unexplained. The sample table records some 38,000 clones; approximately 80% of these occur just once. The top ten clonotypes cover around 5% of the sample. The source material was peripheral blood. These receptor sequences come from a man aged 50 or older with active COVID-19.

This rearrangement joins TRBV3-1 (or the pseudogene TRBV3-2) to TRBJ2-2, with D maybe TRBD2 (7 bases). Trimming took 0 bases from V and 6 from J, leaving 14 bases between them. Germline V gene lookup returns CDR1 LGHDT and CDR2 YNNKEL (reference sequence). The CDR3 has 16 residues. CDR3 loop: CASSQEWGGHAGELFF. The DNA of the CDR3 is TGTGCCAGCAGCCAAGAATGGGGGGGCCACGCCGGGGAGCTGTTTTTT.

The V and J genes are TRBV28 and TRBJ2-5, with a possible D match to TRBD2 (6 bases). The length of the CDR3 is 11 residues. Germline CDR1 MDHEN, CDR2 SYDVKM. Trimming left V 10 bases short and J 10 bases short, with 16 bases between. CDR3 in amino acids: CATTKGRDQYF. The CDR3 coding sequence is TGTGCCACCACCAAAGGGCGGGACCAGTACTTC.

This clone was detected once. This sequence joins TRBV3-1 (or the pseudogene TRBV3-2) and TRBJ1-3, with a weak D call TRBD1 (5 bases). Trimming shortened V by 1 base and J by 0 bases, and 13 bases separated the two germline ends. The V gene's germline CDR1 is LGHDT and CDR2 YNNKEL (reference sequence). The CDR3 loop spans 17 amino acids. The CDR3 region is CASSQALRGNSGNTIYF. The CDR3 DNA reads as TGTGCCAGCAGCCAAGCCCTGCGGGGGAACTCTGGAAACACCATATATTTT.

This chain uses TRBV27 with TRBJ1-5, with 9 bases aligning to TRBD1. CDR3 length: 15 amino acids. Germline loops: CDR1 MNHEY, CDR2 SMNVEV (reference sequence). V gave up 5 bases and J gave up 5 bases; unmatched junction bases: 7. CDR3 coding DNA: TGTGCCAGCAGTCTAAGGACAGGGGTTGATCAGCCCCAGCATTTT. Translation gives CASSLRTGVDQPQHF.

The chain is built from TRBV18 and TRBJ1-2, with 9 nucleotides matching TRBD1. From germline, CDR1 is KGHSH and CDR2 LQKENI. V shed 3 bases, J shed 3 bases, and the junction held 5 bases outside the gene matches. This CDR3 comprises 15 residues. This CDR3 reads CASSPRDRAYYGYTF. The DNA for the CDR3 is TGTGCCAGCTCACCCCGGGACAGGGCCTACTATGGCTACACCTTC.

The rearrangement links TRBV27 to TRBJ1-4; D is unresolved. The germline V gene encodes CDR1 MNHEY and CDR2 SMNVEV (reference sequence). Trimming shortened V by 3 bases and J by 8 bases, and 13 bases separated the two germline ends. The CDR3 is made up of 14 amino acids. Here the CDR3 reads CASSLVVGGEKLFF. CDR3 DNA: TGTGCCAGCAGTTTGGTGGTTGGAGGGGAAAAACTGTTTTTT.

This chain connects TRBV6-6 to TRBJ1-4; D is uncertain. This CDR3 has 17 residues. Trimming removed 5 bases from V and 0 bases from J, with 16 bases in between. Germline CDR1 is MNHNY and CDR2 is SVGAGI (reference sequence). CDR3 DNA sequence: TGTGCCAGCAGTCAACTACTTAGCCCAACAACTAATGAAAAACTGTTTTTT. Translation: CASSQLLSPTTNEKLFF.

In its sample, this clone ranks as medium-sized. V gene TRBV9 combines with J gene TRBJ2-1; 12 nucleotides match TRBD2. Germline V CDR1 and CDR2: SGDLS, YYNGEE. Trimming at V came to 4 bases and at J to 5 bases, leaving 7 bases not matched to a gene. This CDR3 has 16 residues. The CDR3 DNA is TGTGCCAGCAGCTCCCGGACTAGCGGGGTCCACAATGAGCAGTTCTTC. Translating gives CASSSRTSGVHNEQFF.

The V gene is TRBV7-9, the J gene TRBJ2-1, with 10 bases matching TRBD2. Germline-derived CDR1 and CDR2 are SEHNR and FQNEAQ (reference sequence). The CDR3 contains 16 residues. V shed 4 bases and J 1 base; nucleotides not matched to a gene: 4. CDR3: CASSSLAGLSYNEQFF. For the CDR3, the DNA is TGTGCCAGCAGCTCACTAGCGGGGCTTTCCTACAATGAGCAGTTCTTC.

The chain links TRBV4-3 to TRBJ2-3, with D perhaps TRBD1 (5 bases). Germline V lookup: CDR1 LGHNA, CDR2 YSLEER. Trimming left V 0 bases short and J 2 bases short, with 15 bases between. The CDR3 runs 17 residues. The DNA for the CDR3 is TGCGCCAGCAGCCAAGATCTCTGGGCAGGGCCCACAGATACGCAGTATTTT. Translated, it gives CASSQDLWAGPTDTQYF.

The table lists this clone with a few counts. The V gene is TRBV9, the J gene TRBJ2-5, with 8 bases identical to TRBD2. Germline values: CDR1 SGDLS, CDR2 YYNGEE. The ends lost 0 bases at V and 2 bases at J; junction bases unmatched: 6. This CDR3 comprises 16 residues. CDR3 DNA sequence: TGTGCCAGCAGCGTAGGGAACGGGGGGGGGCAAGAGACCCAGTACTTC. This gives the protein CASSVGNGGGQETQYF.

This CDR3 reads CATSGLGLGQETQYF. CDR3 sequence (DNA): TGTGCCACCAGTGGGCTGGGGCTCGGGCAAGAGACCCAGTACTTC. This chain links TRBV24-1 with TRBJ2-5; D is possibly TRBD1 (5 bases). The CDR3 length is 15 residues. Germline assignment: CDR1 KGHDR and CDR2 SFDVKD. V was cut by 5 bases and J by 2 bases, with 14 bases left in between.

The chain links TRBV24-1 to TRBJ2-2, with no clear D. Between the trimmed V and J ends, which lost 3 bases and 7 bases, there was a span of 5 bases. Germline CDR1 is KGHDR and CDR2 is SFDVKD. This CDR3 comprises 12 residues. CDR3 loop: CATSDLGGELFF. In DNA form, the CDR3 reads TGTGCCACCAGTGATCTAGGCGGGGAGCTGTTTTTT.

V and J are TRBV7-8 and TRBJ2-3; possible D gene TRBD1, 5 bases. The germline CDR1 and CDR2 sequences are SGHVS and FQNEAQ. CDR3 length: 14 amino acids. The V and J ends lost 1 base and 4 bases respectively, with 9 bases between them. CDR3: CASSLGGLADTQYF. Written as DNA, the CDR3 is TGTGCCAGCAGCTTAGGGGGCCTCGCAGATACGCAGTATTTT.

The rearrangement links TRBV6-5 to TRBJ1-6; D unresolved. V gave up 6 bases and J gave up 7 bases, with 13 bases separating them. CDR3 length: 14 residues. Per germline, CDR1 MNHEY and CDR2 SVGAGI. The CDR3 bases are TGTGCCAGCAGGTGGGGAACGGGGAATTCACCCCTCCACTTT. This encodes CASRWGTGNSPLHF.

This clone is a singleton in its sample. The chain joins TRBV7-9 to TRBJ1-5; the D gene is possibly TRBD1 (5 bases). This CDR3 spans 13 amino acids. The V gene lost 1 base and the J gene lost 6 bases, with 7 bases spanning the gap. Germline CDR1 and CDR2: SEHNR and FQNEAQ (reference sequence). CDR3 DNA sequence: TGTGCCAGCAGCTTAGTTGGGGCTCAGCCCCAGCATTTT. It is translated as CASSLVGAQPQHF.

This chain joins TRBV5-6 and TRBJ2-3; tentatively, D is TRBD1 (6 bases). The CDR3 length is 14 residues. Germline loops: CDR1 SGHDT, CDR2 YYEEEE. The V gene lost 5 bases and the J gene lost 4 bases, with 14 bases spanning the gap. CDR3 amino acids: CASSTGPWPDTQYF. The CDR3, as DNA: TGTGCCAGCAGTACAGGGCCGTGGCCAGATACGCAGTATTTT.

This clone occurred a few times. The gene calls are TRBV28 and TRBJ1-3; no clear D. Per germline, CDR1 MDHEN and CDR2 SYDVKM. The CDR3 totals 15 residues. With 6 bases removed from V and 0 bases from J, the gap between germline ends came to 12 bases. For the CDR3, the DNA is TGTGCCAGCAGCTGGGGAGAGGACTCTGGAAACACCATATATTTT. It yields the protein CASSWGEDSGNTIYF.

The chain employs TRBV29-1 and TRBJ2-3; TRBD1 agrees at 8 bases. The J segment lost 1 base and the V segment lost 6 bases, leaving 3 bases of the junction unmatched. CDR1 and CDR2 (germline): SQVTM, ANQGSEA. CDR3 length: 13 residues. DNA of the CDR3: TGCAGCGTGACAGGGGCGGGCACAGATACGCAGTATTTT. It yields the protein CSVTGAGTDTQYF.